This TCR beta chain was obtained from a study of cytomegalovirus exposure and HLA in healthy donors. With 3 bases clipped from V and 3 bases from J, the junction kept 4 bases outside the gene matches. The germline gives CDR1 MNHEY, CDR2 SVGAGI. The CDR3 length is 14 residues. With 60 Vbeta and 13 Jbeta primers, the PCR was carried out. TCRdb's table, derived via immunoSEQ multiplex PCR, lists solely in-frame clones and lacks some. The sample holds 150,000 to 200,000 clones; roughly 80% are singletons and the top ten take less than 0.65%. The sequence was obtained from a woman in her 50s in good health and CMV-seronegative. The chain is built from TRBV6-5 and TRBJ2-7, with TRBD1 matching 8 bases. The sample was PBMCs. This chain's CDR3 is CASSYSDRDYEQYF. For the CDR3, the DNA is TGTGCCAGCAGTTATTCGGACAGGGACTACGAGCAGTACTTC.